These 4 T cell receptor beta chains were all obtained from the same sample, sequenced in a study of blood T cell repertoires in COVID-19. Here immunoSEQ multiplex PCR was the method, and the copy in TCRdb shows in-frame clones only, minus some. The table includes 160,000 or so clones, about 85% detected once. The sequenced material came from peripheral blood. These receptors all come from a man aged 35 to 55 with acute or convalescent COVID-19.

This rearrangement joins TRBV11-2 to TRBJ2-1; D is unclear. Trimming stripped 3 bases from V and 8 bases from J, with 5 bases between. Germline V gene sequence: CDR1 SGHAT, CDR2 FQNNGV. The CDR3 contains 11 residues. The CDR3 region has the DNA TGTGCCAGCAGCTTGGCCGATGAGCAGTTCTTC. Its protein is CASSLADEQFF.

CDR3 amino acids: CASRTRQGAYEQYF. The CDR3 DNA reads TGTGCCAGTAGAACACGACAGGGTGCCTACGAGCAGTACTTC. The chain carries TRBV19 and TRBJ2-7; TRBD1 agrees at 7 bases. CDR3 length: 14 residues. The germline gives CDR1 LNHDA, CDR2 SQIVND (reference sequence). V dropped 6 bases and J dropped 2; count of bases not matched to a gene: 7.

The gene calls are TRBV7-2 and TRBJ2-7; D is perhaps TRBD1 (5 bases). CDR1 SGHTA and CDR2 FQGNSA come from the germline V gene. Trimming stripped 3 bases from V and 3 bases from J, with 12 bases between. The CDR3 sequence is 14 residues long. CDR3 DNA: TGTGCCAGCAGCTTGGACATAGCCCTCTACGAGCAGTACTTC. Amino acids: CASSLDIALYEQYF. Full variable domain (outside the CDR3, taken from reference TRBV7-2 and TRBJ2-7): GAGVSQSPSNKVTEKGKDVELRCDPISGHTALYWYRQSLGQGLEFLIYFQGNSAPDKSGLPSDRFSAERTGGSVSTLTIQRTQQEDSAVYLCASSLDIALYEQYFGPGTRLTVT.

This chain links TRBV9 with TRBJ1-2, with 9 bases lining up with TRBD1. The CDR3 totals 16 residues. V dropped 3 bases and J dropped 2; count of bases not matched to a gene: 8. CDR1 and CDR2 from the germline V gene are SGDLS and YYNGEE. The CDR3 DNA sequence: TGTGCCAGCAGCGCAGACTGGGACAGGGAAAACTATGGCTACACCTTC. It translates to CASSADWDRENYGYTF.